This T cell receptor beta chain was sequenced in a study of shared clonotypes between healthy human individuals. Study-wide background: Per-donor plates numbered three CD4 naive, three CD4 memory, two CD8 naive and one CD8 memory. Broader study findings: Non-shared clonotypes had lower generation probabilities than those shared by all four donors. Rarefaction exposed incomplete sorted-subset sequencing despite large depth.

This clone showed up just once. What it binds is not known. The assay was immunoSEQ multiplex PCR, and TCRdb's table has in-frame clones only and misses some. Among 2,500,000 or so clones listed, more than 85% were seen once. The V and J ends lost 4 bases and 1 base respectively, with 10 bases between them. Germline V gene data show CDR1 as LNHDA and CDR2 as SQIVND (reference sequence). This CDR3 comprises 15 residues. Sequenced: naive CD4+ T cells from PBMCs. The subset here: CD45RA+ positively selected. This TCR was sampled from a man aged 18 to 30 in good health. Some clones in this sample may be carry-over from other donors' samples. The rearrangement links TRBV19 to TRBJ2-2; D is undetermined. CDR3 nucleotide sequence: TGTGCCAGTAGTAGTTTCGATCGGAACACCGGGGAGCTGTTTTTT. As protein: CASSSFDRNTGELFF. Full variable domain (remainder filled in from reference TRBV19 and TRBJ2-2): DGGITQSPKYLFRKEGQNVTLSCEQNLNHDAMYWYRQDPGQGLRLIYYSQIVNDFQKGDIAEGYSVSREKKESFPLTVTSAQKNPTAFYLCASSSFDRNTGELFFGEGSRLTVL.